Following are 26 T cell receptor beta chains from one sample sequenced in a study of patients and donors after allogeneic stem cell transplantation (dated by TCRdb to between 2020 and 2021). Library construction relied on RT-PCR. Instrument used: NextSeq 550. The public reads were quality trimmed at Q25 with fastp and then assembled into clones with MiXCR by TCRdb, keeping productive beta chains. All rows with the same CDR3 protein become a single entry with the most common DNA and genes. The sample table contains about 30,000 distinct CDR3 sequences; only one count was recorded for roughly 7.3% of them. The ten largest clonotypes hold 48% of the sample. Specimen: blood, either unsorted or a sorted T cell fraction (not recorded which). Receptor source: a human donor who was either an allogeneic HSCT recipient or a stem cell or donor lymphocyte infusion donor (not recorded which). It is not recorded whose cells these are; they may come from a transplant donor.

V is TRBV5-4 and J is TRBJ1-2, with D perhaps TRBD1 (6 bases). Deletions cut 10 bases from V and 7 bases from J, with 17 bases between. CDR3 size: 12 residues. Germline V CDR1 and CDR2: SGHNT, YYREEE (reference sequence). The CDR3 bases are TGTGCCTGTAAGACAGGAAGTCCTGGCTACACCTTC. Protein: CACKTGSPGYTF.

The chain links TRBV7-9 to TRBJ1-5; 10 bases match TRBD1. Germline assignment: CDR1 SEHNR and CDR2 FQNEAQ (reference sequence). The V and J ends lost 5 bases and 4 bases, in that order; junction bases with no gene match: 5. The CDR3 extends over 15 amino acids. Written as DNA, the CDR3 is TGTGCCAGCAGCCCCGGGACAGGGGTTAATCAGCCCCAGCATTTT. This gives the protein CASSPGTGVNQPQHF.

Only a few counts were recorded for this clonotype. The chain couples TRBV21-1 to TRBJ1-2; the D call in the table, TRBD1, was not verified against the DNA. TRBV21-1 is a documented pseudogene. The CDR3 totals 20 residues. The DNA for the CDR3 is TGTGCCAGCAGCGCTACCTTGAGGACAGGGGGCCTACCCTTCAACTATGGCTACACCTTC. Protein sequence: CASSATLRTGGLPFNYGYTF.

This clonotype was counted at least ten times. The V call is TRBV4-1, the J call TRBJ2-1; D tentatively reads TRBD1 or TRBD2 (5 bases each). V lost 1 base, J lost 6 bases, and 10 bases lay in between. The CDR3 is 14 residues long. Germline values: CDR1 MGHRA, CDR2 YSYEKL. CDR3 bases: TGCGCCAGCAGCCAAGGGGACGGAGGCAATGAGCAGTTCTTC. It codes for CASSQGDGGNEQFF.

This clonotype was counted many times. J is TRBJ2-1 and V is TRBV10-3; a weak D match, TRBD2 (6 bases). Germline CDR1 and CDR2: ENHRY and SYGVKD. The V gene lost 7 bases and the J gene lost 7 bases, with 14 bases spanning the gap. The CDR3 has 13 residues. DNA of the CDR3: TGTGCCATCAAGTCTGGGGCGGGAAATGAGCAGTTCTTC. Translation: CAIKSGAGNEQFF.

This clonotype was counted ten times or more. The gene calls are TRBV3-1 and TRBJ1-2; D uncertain. The CDR3 has 12 residues. V gave up 4 bases and J gave up 5 bases, with 8 bases separating them. Germline V gives CDR1 LGHDT, CDR2 YNNKEL (reference sequence). The CDR3 DNA sequence: TGTGCCAGCAGCCTGGGATCTTATGGCTACACCTTC. Translating it yields CASSLGSYGYTF.

This clonotype appeared a few times. The chain has TRBV5-1 and TRBJ2-1; the D call may be TRBD1 or TRBD2 (5 bases each). Germline V gives CDR1 SGHRS, CDR2 YFSETQ. The V end was cut by 4 bases, the J end by 7 bases, with 18 bases between. The CDR3 spans 15 residues. The CDR3 DNA is TGCGCCAGCAGCCTGGGCGAGGGGCCGTTTAATGAGCAGTTCTTC. Translation gives CASSLGEGPFNEQFF.

This clonotype appeared many times. The chain is built from TRBV12-3 or TRBV12-4 and TRBJ2-3, with a possible D match to TRBD2 (6 bases). The germline V and J ends were trimmed by 3 bases and 0 bases, with 16 bases remaining between them. This CDR3 spans 17 amino acids. The CDR3 nucleotides read TGTGCCAGCAGTTTCCCCCTCGGGGGAGCCAGCACAGATACGCAGTATTTT. Protein product: CASSFPLGGASTDTQYF.

This clonotype was counted a few times. The chain has TRBV19 and TRBJ1-1; D gene ambiguous. V gave up 5 bases and J gave up 1 base, with 14 bases separating them. The germline V gene has CDR1 LNHDA and CDR2 SQIVND (reference sequence). This CDR3 is built from 15 residues. The CDR3 nucleotides read TGTGCCAGTAGTGCGGCTGGTACGAGGAACACTGAAGCTTTCTTT. Protein: CASSAAGTRNTEAFF.

This clonotype showed up many times. This sequence joins TRBV28 and TRBJ2-1; the D is unclear. Germline V CDR1 and CDR2: MDHEN, SYDVKM. The CDR3 spans 16 residues. V was clipped by 6 bases and J by 0 bases, with 15 bases between them. CDR3 in amino acids: CASSRLSLSSYNEQFF. The CDR3 bases are TGTGCCAGCAGCCGGCTATCCCTGAGCTCCTACAATGAGCAGTTCTTC.

Points on this clonotype: At one of its ends the junction is not consistent with the germline gene, which may arise from a read error. V usage is TRBV10-3 and J usage is TRBJ1-5; 10 positions agree with TRBD1. The CDR3 length is 14 residues. The germline V gene has CDR1 ENHRY and CDR2 SYGVKD. Here the CDR3 DNA reads TGTACCATCAGTGAATGGGACAGGGGCCAGCCCCAGCATTTT. This sequence encodes CTISEWDRGQPQHF.

This chain links TRBV5-1 with TRBJ2-5, with 7 bases that match TRBD1. The germline gives CDR1 SGHRS, CDR2 YFSETQ. CDR3 length: 16 amino acids. The V and J ends lost 4 bases and 2 bases, in that order; junction bases with no gene match: 11. The chain's CDR3 is CASSKGQEVGQETQYF. CDR3 in DNA: TGCGCCAGCAGCAAAGGACAGGAGGTTGGACAAGAGACCCAGTACTTC.

There are a few counts of this clonotype. The rearrangement links TRBV12-3 or TRBV12-4 to TRBJ1-3, with TRBD1 matching over 7 bases. CDR3 length equals 12 residues. The CDR3 DNA is TGTGGAGGGGGCTTCGCTGGAAACACCATATATTTT. It encodes CGGGFAGNTIYF.

The chain links TRBV6-5 to TRBJ2-7, with D hard to call. Trimming removed 0 bases from V and 6 bases from J, with 12 bases in between. The CDR3 consists of 14 residues. CDR1 and CDR2 (germline): MNHEY, SVGAGI. In DNA form, the CDR3 reads TGTGCCAGCAGTTACTCGCGTTCGTCTGGCGAGCAGTACTTC. Protein sequence: CASSYSRSSGEQYF.

The sample holds a few counts of this clonotype. V and J are TRBV28 and TRBJ2-7; D could derive from TRBD1 or TRBD2 (5 bases each). V lost 10 bases and J 2 bases, leaving 15 bases between the germline ends. This CDR3 is 13 amino acids long. Looked up from germline, CDR1 is MDHEN and CDR2 is SYDVKM. CDR3 sequence (DNA): TGTGCCACCTCCCCCGGGACCCCCTACGAGCAGTACTTC. Its protein is CATSPGTPYEQYF.

The chain combines TRBV9 with TRBJ1-4, with D perhaps matching TRBD1 (5 bases). Trimming cost V 0 bases and J 7 bases, with 10 bases left between them. The CDR3 is 14 amino acids. Germline CDR1 reads SGDLS; CDR2 reads YYNGEE. The CDR3 bases are TGTGCCAGCAGCGTAGGGGGGTGGGGTGAAAAACTGTTTTTT. Translated: CASSVGGWGEKLFF.

The sample holds a few counts of this clonotype. CDR3 sequence reads: CASSFGGWGFEKLFF. Here the CDR3 DNA reads TGTGCCAGCAGCTTTGGGGGGTGGGGCTTTGAAAAACTGTTTTTT. The gene calls are TRBV7-9 and TRBJ1-4; a weak D match, TRBD1 (5 bases). The V end was cut by 3 bases, the J end by 7 bases, with 15 bases between. The germline V gene encodes CDR1 SEHNR and CDR2 FQNEAQ (reference sequence). The CDR3 consists of 15 residues. The full variable domain, completed using reference TRBV7-9 and TRBJ1-4, is DTGVSQNPRHKITKRGQNVTFRCDPISEHNRLYWYRQTLGQGPEFLTYFQNEAQLEKSRLLSDRFSAERPKGSFSTLEIQRTEQGDSAMYLCASSFGGWGFEKLFFGSGTQLSVL.

Ten or more counts support this clonotype. The chain employs TRBV15 and TRBJ2-7; D tentatively reads TRBD1 or TRBD2 (5 bases each). Germline values: CDR1 LNHNV, CDR2 YYDKDF (reference sequence). This CDR3 spans 16 amino acids. Trimming removed 3 bases from V and 0 bases from J, with 15 bases in between. In nucleotides, the CDR3 is TGTGCCACCAGCAGGGGGCTCTGGGGGAGCTCCTACGAGCAGTACTTC. It translates to CATSRGLWGSSYEQYF.

This clonotype showed up many times. The chain couples TRBV18 to TRBJ2-7; D uncertain. Germline CDR1 and CDR2: KGHSH and LQKENI. This CDR3 is 16 amino acids long. The V gene lost 1 base and the J gene lost 0 bases, with 13 bases spanning the gap. CDR3 in amino acids: CASSPQLGISSYEQYF. DNA of the CDR3: TGTGCCAGCTCACCACAGCTGGGTATATCCTCCTACGAGCAGTACTTC.

There are a few counts of this clonotype. The chain links TRBV29-1 to TRBJ2-1; 9 bases match TRBD2. The CDR3 has 16 amino acids. In germline, CDR1 is SQVTM, CDR2 ANQGSEA. J lost 4 bases, V lost 0 bases, and 7 bases had no gene match. The CDR3 DNA sequence: TGCAGCGTTGAAGACCGCTATGCGGGAGGGTACAATGAGCAGTTCTTC. Translating it yields CSVEDRYAGGYNEQFF.

This clonotype occurred many times. The V and J genes are TRBV6-1 and TRBJ1-2; tentative D call: TRBD1 (5 bases). The germline V gene encodes CDR1 MNHNS and CDR2 SASEGT. Trimming stripped 1 base from V and 1 base from J, with 13 bases between. The CDR3 runs to 16 residues. CDR3 region: CASSEEPGTYNYGYTF. The CDR3 DNA reads as TGTGCCAGCAGTGAAGAACCCGGGACCTATAACTATGGCTACACCTTC.

This clonotype came up many times. The chain employs TRBV12-3 or TRBV12-4 and TRBJ2-1; D gene uncertain. This CDR3 spans 13 amino acids. Trimming removed 3 bases from V and 6 bases from J, with 9 bases in between. The CDR3 loop is CASSFFGRNEQFF. The CDR3 DNA sequence: TGTGCCAGCAGTTTTTTTGGCCGCAATGAGCAGTTCTTC.

Ten or more counts support this clonotype. This sequence joins TRBV5-1 and TRBJ1-2; D is uncertain. The germline V and J ends were trimmed by 4 bases and 3 bases, with 13 bases remaining between them. The CDR3 length is 14 residues. Germline-derived CDR1 and CDR2 are SGHRS and YFSETQ. The CDR3 is CASSQTLTDYGYTF. CDR3 nucleotide sequence: TGCGCCAGCAGCCAAACTCTCACGGACTATGGCTACACCTTC.

This clonotype was detected many times. The CDR3 nucleotides read TGTGCCAGCAGTCCAGCACCCAACACTGAAGCTTTCTTT. Encoded protein: CASSPAPNTEAFF. This sequence joins TRBV12-3 or TRBV12-4 and TRBJ1-1; D is uncertain. Trimming removed 5 bases from V and 2 bases from J, with 9 bases in between. This CDR3 is built from 13 residues.

The V gene is TRBV15, the J gene TRBJ2-7; 8 bases fit TRBD2. The V and J ends lost 1 base and 0 bases, in that order; junction bases with no gene match: 5. The CDR3 runs to 16 residues. Germline V gene sequence: CDR1 LNHNV, CDR2 YYDKDF (reference sequence). CDR3 DNA: TGTGCCACCAGCAGAGGGAGCGGGAGTAGCTCCTACGAGCAGTACTTC. This codes for CATSRGSGSSSYEQYF.

At least ten counts were recorded for this clonotype. The CDR3 here is CASSLAAVFSYNEQFF. The CDR3 DNA follows: TGCGCCAGCAGCTTGGCGGCCGTATTCTCCTACAATGAGCAGTTCTTC. The V gene is TRBV5-1, the J gene TRBJ2-1; D uncertain. Germline-derived CDR1 and CDR2 are SGHRS and YFSETQ. This CDR3 region has 16 residues. V lost 0 bases to trimming and J lost 0 bases, with 10 bases between them.